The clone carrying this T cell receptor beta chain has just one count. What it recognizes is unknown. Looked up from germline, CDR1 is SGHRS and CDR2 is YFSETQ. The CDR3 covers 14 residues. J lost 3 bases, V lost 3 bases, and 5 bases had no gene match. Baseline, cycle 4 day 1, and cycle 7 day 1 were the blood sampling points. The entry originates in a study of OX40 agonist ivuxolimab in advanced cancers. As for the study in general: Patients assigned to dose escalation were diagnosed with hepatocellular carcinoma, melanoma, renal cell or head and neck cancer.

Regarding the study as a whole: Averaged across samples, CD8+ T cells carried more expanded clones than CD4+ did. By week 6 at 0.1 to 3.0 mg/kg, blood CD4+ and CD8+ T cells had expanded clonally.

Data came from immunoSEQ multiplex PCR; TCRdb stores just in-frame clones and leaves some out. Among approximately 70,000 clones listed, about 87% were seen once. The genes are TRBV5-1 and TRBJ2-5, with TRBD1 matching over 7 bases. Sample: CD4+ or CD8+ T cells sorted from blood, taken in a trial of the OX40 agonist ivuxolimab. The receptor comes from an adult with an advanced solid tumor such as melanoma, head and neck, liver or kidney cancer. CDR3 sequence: CASSYRGDEETQYF. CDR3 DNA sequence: TGCGCCAGCAGCTACAGGGGCGACGAAGAGACCCAGTACTTC.